The source of this TCR beta chain is a study of T cells in tuberculosis. Background on the study: IGRA-negative adolescents, IGRA-positive adolescents with latent tuberculosis and adults with active tuberculosis formed this South African cohort.

Time point indicated: new active TB diagnosis, blood taken before or within 7 days of starting treatment. General study points: Classification accuracy was about 90% (AUROC more than 0.8) with the GMM-specific repertoire.

Method: immunoSEQ multiplex PCR; TCRdb's copy keeps in-frame clones and lacks some. Among about 34,000 clones listed, approximately 93% were seen once. On this clone: Antigen: not known.

Germline CDR1 reads MNHEY; CDR2 reads SVGAGI. With 5 bases removed from V and 7 bases from J, the gap between germline ends came to 8 bases. The CDR3 sequence is 11 residues long. This chain connects TRBV6-5 to TRBJ1-1; D is unclear. The sequencing here drew on PBMCs, taken at tuberculosis diagnosis. This TCR was sampled from an adult with tuberculosis. The CDR3 loop reads CASSRGSEAFF. The CDR3 coding sequence is TGTGCCAGCAGTCGAGGGAGTGAAGCTTTCTTT.